This T cell receptor beta chain was obtained from a study of T cell responses to AZD1222 COVID-19 vaccine. The V end lost 5 bases, the J end lost 8 bases, and 15 bases lay between the germline ends. Germline V gives CDR1 MDHEN, CDR2 SYDVKM. The CDR3 covers 13 residues. Method: immunoSEQ multiplex PCR; TCRdb's copy keeps in-frame clones and lacks some. Among 90,000 to 150,000 clones listed, more than 70% were seen once. The specimen was peripheral blood, collected 28 days after the second AZD1222 dose. V gene TRBV28 combines with J gene TRBJ1-2; D is undetermined. The clonotype was recovered from an adult who received the AZD1222 COVID-19 vaccine. DNA of the CDR3: TGTGCCAGCAGTGCCGGCGGGTTAGGAGGCTACACCTTC. This encodes CASSAGGLGGYTF.